A selection of T cell receptor beta chains follows, all from one sample in a study of read filtering for tumor transcriptome and immune sequencing. One entry per CDR3 protein, called by TCRdb with MiXCR from the reads. The sample consists of 100,000 to 150,000 distinct CDR3 sequences, approximately 12% of them appearing once. What was sequenced was a population of CD138-negative cells sorted from bone marrow. All receptors derive from a donor aged 40 or over with multiple myeloma. CDR3s include the opening cysteine and the closing phenylalanine or tryptophan. A D gene is named only where the DNA matches it firmly. Expanded clones get a size class; other rows say once, few or many, or leave the size out.

v_call	d_call	j_call	clone_size	cdr3_aa	cdr3_nt
TRBV27	-	TRBJ1-5	many	CASSPFGRANQPQHF	TGTGCCAGCAGTCCCTTCGGCAGGGCAAATCAGCCCCAGCATTTT
TRBV5-1	TRBD2	TRBJ2-5	-	CASSFSLAVTDQETQYF	TGCGCCAGCAGCTTTTCACTAGCGGTAACCGACCAAGAGACCCAGTACTTC
TRBV20-1	-	TRBJ2-3	many	CSARGGQGTTDTQYF	TGCAGTGCTAGGGGGGGGCAGGGGACCACAGATACGCAGTATTTT
TRBV5-1	TRBD2	TRBJ2-1	many	CASSPGTSGSGPGHEQFF	TGCGCCAGCAGCCCGGGGACTAGCGGGAGTGGTCCCGGCCATGAGCAGTTCTTC
TRBV19	-	TRBJ2-5	few	CASSPGTWETQYF	TGTGCCAGTAGTCCAGGGACCTGGGAGACCCAGTACTTC
TRBV20-1	TRBD2	TRBJ2-7	many	CSAQRGGALGEQYF	TGCAGTGCTCAACGCGGGGGGGCGTTGGGCGAGCAGTACTTC
TRBV20-1	TRBD2	TRBJ2-5	many	CSAKTSGVETQYF	TGCAGTGCTAAAACTAGCGGGGTCGAGACCCAGTACTTC
TRBV2	-	TRBJ2-7	-	CASSVQNYEQYF	TGTGCCAGCAGTGTGCAGAACTACGAGCAGTACTTC
TRBV2	-	TRBJ2-1	many	CASEVAGQFF	TGTGCCAGCGAAGTAGCAGGGCAGTTCTTC
TRBV9	-	TRBJ2-1	many	CASSVEASAHNEQFF	TGTGCCAGCAGCGTAGAGGCTAGCGCACACAATGAGCAGTTCTTC
TRBV14	-	TRBJ1-1	many	CASSQSLNTEAFF	TGTGCCAGCAGCCAGTCGTTGAACACTGAAGCTTTCTTT
TRBV19	-	TRBJ2-1	many	CASSPTSRTFYNEQFF	TGTGCCAGTAGCCCGACCTCCCGGACATTCTACAATGAGCAGTTCTTC
TRBV29-1	-	TRBJ2-1	many	CSVEPGFNEQFF	TGCAGCGTTGAGCCCGGCTTCAATGAGCAGTTCTTC
TRBV20-1	TRBD2	TRBJ2-1	many	CSASGGTSGRGYNEQFF	TGCAGTGCTAGCGGTGGGACTAGCGGGAGGGGCTACAATGAGCAGTTCTTC
TRBV12-3/TRBV12-4	-	TRBJ1-4	many	CASSPVTGRNEKLFF	TGTGCCAGCAGTCCTGTCACGGGAAGAAATGAAAAACTGTTTTTT
TRBV29-1	-	TRBJ2-2	many	CSVEASTGELFF	TGCAGCGTTGAGGCCTCCACCGGGGAGCTGTTTTTT
TRBV9	-	TRBJ2-5	many	CASSVGVGGIASQETQYF	TGTGCCAGCAGCGTAGGGGTAGGGGGAATAGCGTCCCAAGAGACCCAGTACTTC
TRBV5-1	TRBD1	TRBJ2-2	many	CASSTGQGDNTGELFF	TGCGCCAGCAGCACGGGACAGGGAGATAACACCGGGGAGCTGTTTTTT
TRBV29-1	-	TRBJ1-1	many	CSADGPSSTEAFF	TGCAGCGCCGACGGACCGAGTAGCACTGAAGCTTTCTTT
TRBV29-1	TRBD2	TRBJ2-3	-	CSEDGGSTDTQYF	TGCAGCGAAGACGGGGGGTCCACAGATACGCAGTATTTT
TRBV25-1	-	TRBJ1-2	many	CASSDLASNYGYTF	TGTGCCAGCAGTGATCTTGCCAGTAACTATGGCTACACCTTC
TRBV29-1	TRBD2	TRBJ2-1	few	CSVEVASGINEQFF	TGCAGCGTTGAAGTGGCTAGCGGGATTAATGAGCAGTTCTTC
TRBV12-3/TRBV12-4	-	TRBJ2-1	many	CASSILQVEQFF	TGTGCCAGCAGCATATTACAGGTGGAGCAGTTCTTC
TRBV6-5	-	TRBJ1-6	few	CASRARGPSAVSPLLF	TGTGCCAGCCGGGCGAGGGGACCGAGCGCCGTCTCACCCCTCCTCTTT
TRBV7-9	-	TRBJ1-2	many	CASSPSGVGMSYGYTF	TGTGCCAGCAGCCCATCAGGGGTGGGGATGTCCTATGGCTACACCTTC
TRBV24-1	-	TRBJ2-6	many	CATSDPGESSGANVLTF	TGTGCCACCAGTGACCCCGGGGAGAGCTCTGGGGCCAACGTCCTGACTTTC
TRBV20-1	TRBD1	TRBJ2-3	many	CSAKRTGQSTDTQYF	TGCAGTGCTAAAAGGACAGGGCAAAGCACAGATACGCAGTATTTT
TRBV20-1	TRBD1	TRBJ2-3	many	CSAPGTGGPDTQYF	TGCAGTGCCCCCGGGACAGGGGGCCCAGATACGCAGTATTTT
TRBV20-1	TRBD1	TRBJ2-7	many	CSANTGGGIYEQYF	TGCAGTGCCAACACAGGGGGCGGAATCTACGAGCAGTACTTC
TRBV19	TRBD1	TRBJ1-5	many	CASSKATGGVFGQPQHF	TGTGCCAGTAGTAAAGCGACAGGGGGCGTTTTTGGTCAGCCCCAGCATTTT
TRBV20-1	-	TRBJ1-1	-	CSASRNEDTEAFF	TGCAGTGCTAGCAGAAATGAGGACACTGAAGCTTTCTTT
TRBV20-1	-	TRBJ2-1	many	CSTLSDSTSRYNEQFF	TGCAGTACGCTCAGTGACTCCACCTCTCGATACAATGAGCAGTTCTTC
TRBV7-9	TRBD1	TRBJ1-1	few	CASSKGGNTEAFF	TGTGCCAGCAGTAAAGGGGGCAACACTGAAGCTTTCTTT
TRBV4-2	TRBD2	TRBJ2-3	few	CASRNLAGGVDTQYF	TGTGCCAGCAGGAATCTAGCGGGGGGCGTGGATACGCAGTATTTT
TRBV18	TRBD1	TRBJ1-1	many	CASSPGTGMNTEAFF	TGTGCCAGCTCACCAGGGACAGGGATGAACACTGAAGCTTTCTTT
TRBV18	TRBD2	TRBJ2-1	many	CASSPGTTNEQFF	TGTGCCAGCTCACCGGGGACTACCAATGAGCAGTTCTTC
TRBV3-1	-	TRBJ2-4	few	CASSPQSTGPRGNIQYF	TGTGCCAGCAGCCCCCAGAGCACAGGGCCGCGGGGAAACATTCAGTACTTC
TRBV29-1	-	TRBJ1-1	many	CSVDRDPGTEAFF	TGCAGCGTAGACCGGGACCCCGGCACTGAAGCTTTCTTT
TRBV20-1	TRBD2	TRBJ2-7	many	CSARGPTSGSYEQYF	TGCAGTGCTAGAGGGCCGACTAGCGGCTCCTACGAGCAGTACTTC
TRBV6-6	TRBD1	TRBJ2-5	many	CASSYSSFARSTGGQETQYF	TGTGCCAGCAGTTACTCGAGTTTCGCGAGAAGTACAGGGGGCCAAGAGACCCAGTACTTC
TRBV3-1	-	TRBJ1-1	-	CASSQLQGTEAFF	TGTGCCAGCAGCCAACTACAGGGAACTGAAGCTTTCTTT
TRBV18	-	TRBJ2-2	few	CASSPQDTTGELFF	TGTGCCAGCTCACCCCAGGACACTACCGGGGAGCTGTTTTTT